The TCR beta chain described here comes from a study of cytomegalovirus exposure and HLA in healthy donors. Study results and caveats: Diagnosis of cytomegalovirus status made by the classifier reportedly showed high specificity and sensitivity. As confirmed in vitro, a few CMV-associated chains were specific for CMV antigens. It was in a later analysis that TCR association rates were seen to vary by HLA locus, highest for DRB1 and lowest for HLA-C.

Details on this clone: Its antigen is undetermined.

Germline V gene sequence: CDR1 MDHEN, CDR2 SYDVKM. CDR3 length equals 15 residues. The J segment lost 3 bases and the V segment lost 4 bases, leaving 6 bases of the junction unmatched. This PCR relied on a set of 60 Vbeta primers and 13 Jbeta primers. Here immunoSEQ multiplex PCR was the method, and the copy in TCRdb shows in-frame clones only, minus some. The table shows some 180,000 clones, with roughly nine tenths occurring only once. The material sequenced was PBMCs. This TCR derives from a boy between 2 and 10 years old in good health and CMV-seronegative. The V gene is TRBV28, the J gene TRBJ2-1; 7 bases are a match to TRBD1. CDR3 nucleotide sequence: TGTGCCAGCAGTTCCCCGGCAGGGGGCTACAATGAGCAGTTCTTC. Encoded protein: CASSSPAGGYNEQFF.